This TCR beta chain derives from a study of blood T cell repertoires in COVID-19 (TCRdb year 2020). Broadly, across the study: Collaborator samples came from the United States, Italy and Spain and covered acute and convalescent phases of COVID-19. Nearly every sample came with metadata listing a de-identified subject ID, COVID-19 status, age in years and sex. The prospective study material was composed of cDNA or gDNA derived from T cells, B-cell-depleted T cells, or PBMCs. Samples came from the ongoing ImmuneRACE study (first 160 participants) plus 1,254 subjects from 6 global collaborators. Deeply sampled blood TCRbeta repertoires from subjects exposed to, actively infected with, or recovered from COVID-19 were included in the dataset. The repertoires were made available in a free public database intended to serve as a resource for research on the immune response to SARS-CoV-2. HLA class I and class II types, where available, came from metadata supplied by the sample provider rather than from assay-based typing.

Reading from cysteine to phenylalanine, the CDR3 counts 17 amino acids. Only the CDR3 DNA stays, 51 bases, in frame from base 1. V has 5 bases trimmed and J has 4 bases trimmed; junction bases matching no gene number 12. From the germline V gene (reference sequence), CDR1 is SEHNR and CDR2 is FQNEAQ. This clone appeared once. Its antigen remains unidentified. The record has no base qualities; no much larger clone is one base away. TCRbeta CDR3 regions were amplified from genomic DNA by means of the immunoSEQ Assay, a bias-controlled multiplex PCR. In the authors' own workflow: The number of nucleated cells in each sample was estimated from the amplification of reference gene primers within the assay. To quantify the absolute abundance of each unique TCRbeta CDR3 rearrangement, sequence reads were collapsed and filtered. Productive Simpson clonality was computed per sample as the square root of Simpson's diversity index over productive rearrangements. The table comes from immuneACCESS by way of TCRdb, which keeps in-frame sequences with V and J called. Part of the clones is missing from these tables; in studies checked, under half for an unresolved V gene and the rest for unknown reasons. V, J and clone size are taken as reported in that table, and D and trimming were inferred from the DNA itself. The sample table contains about 69,000 clones; only one count was recorded for 75% to 80% of them. The top ten clones comprise approximately 50% of the sample.

Whole blood was collected in K2EDTA tubes by collaborating institutions according to the institutions' own protocols. For TCRbeta analysis, collaborators shipped samples as frozen whole blood, isolated PBMCs, or DNA extracted from either of those sample types. General study outcomes and caveats: The quantity of clinical and demographic metadata differed by source and by participant and was supplied without curation.

This sequence was found in a human donor in a cohort sampled during active COVID-19. What was sequenced was peripheral blood. The rearranged segments are TRBV7-9 and TRBJ2-1, with 9 junctional bases fitting TRBD2. The DNA sequence is TGTGCCAGCAGCGTCGGGGGATTAGCGGGAGAATACAATGAGCAGTTCTTC. It encodes CASSVGGLAGEYNEQFF.